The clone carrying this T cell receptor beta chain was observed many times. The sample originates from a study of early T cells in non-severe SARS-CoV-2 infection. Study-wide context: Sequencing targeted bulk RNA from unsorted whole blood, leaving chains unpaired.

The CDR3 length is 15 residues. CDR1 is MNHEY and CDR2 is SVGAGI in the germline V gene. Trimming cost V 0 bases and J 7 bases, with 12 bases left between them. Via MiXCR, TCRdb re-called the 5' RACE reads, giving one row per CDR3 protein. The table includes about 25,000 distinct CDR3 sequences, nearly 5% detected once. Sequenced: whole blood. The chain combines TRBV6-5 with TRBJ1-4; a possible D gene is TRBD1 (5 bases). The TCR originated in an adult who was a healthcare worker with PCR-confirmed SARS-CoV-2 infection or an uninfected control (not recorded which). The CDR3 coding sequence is TGTGCCAGCAGTTACTCTGGGACCGTCGGTGAAAAACTGTTTTTT. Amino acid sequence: CASSYSGTVGEKLFF.